These 15 T cell receptor beta chains originate from one sample sequenced in a study of blood T cell repertoires in COVID-19. The method was immunoSEQ multiplex PCR; TCRdb's version includes in-frame clones alone and lacks a portion of them. Of 160,000 or so clones listed, about four fifths were seen once; the top ten hold almost 8.5%. What was sequenced was peripheral blood. Source of these receptors: a woman between 70 and 85 years old with acute or convalescent COVID-19.

The genes are TRBV7-2 and TRBJ1-1; D unresolved. The CDR3 spans 14 residues. Germline V lookup: CDR1 SGHTA, CDR2 FQGNSA. V lost 4 bases and J lost 2, with 11 bases in between. The CDR3 DNA follows: TGTGCCAGCAGCTACCATCTTAGAAACACTGAAGCTTTCTTT. Its protein product is CASSYHLRNTEAFF. The whole variable domain, filled in from reference TRBV7-2 and TRBJ1-1, reads GAGVSQSPSNKVTEKGKDVELRCDPISGHTALYWYRQSLGQGLEFLIYFQGNSAPDKSGLPSDRFSAERTGGSVSTLTIQRTQQEDSAVYLCASSYHLRNTEAFFGQGTRLTVV.

The CDR3 coding sequence is TGTGCCAGCAGCTTAGAGCTGGCCAATGAGCAGTTCTTC. Its translation: CASSLELANEQFF. V and J are TRBV11-2 and TRBJ2-1, with D unclear. Trimming took 0 bases from V and 6 from J, leaving 6 bases between them. The CDR3 sequence is 13 residues long. In germline, CDR1 is SGHAT, CDR2 FQNNGV.

The gene calls are TRBV29-1 and TRBJ1-2; tentative D call: TRBD1 (6 bases). The CDR3 runs 12 residues. CDR1 is SQVTM, CDR2 ANQGSEA, per germline. The V end lost 6 bases, the J end lost 2 bases, and 10 bases lay between the germline ends. CDR3 bases: TGCAGCGTATTCACAGGGAACTATGGCTACACCTTC. It codes for CSVFTGNYGYTF. The variable domain in full, completed from reference TRBV29-1 and TRBJ1-2, reads SAVISQKPSRDICQRGTSLTIQCQVDSQVTMMFWYRQQPGQSLTLIATANQGSEATYESGFVIDKFPISRPNLTFSTLTVSNMSPEDSSIYLCSVFTGNYGYTFGSGTRLTVV.

The gene calls are TRBV2 and TRBJ2-5; TRBD2 matches 13 bases. CDR3 length: 17 residues. V gave up 5 bases and J gave up 4 bases; unmatched junction bases: 10. Germline V CDR1 and CDR2: SNHLY, FYNNEI. The DNA for the CDR3 is TGTGCCAGCAGTAAATTTGGACTAGCGGGGGAGGGAGAGACCCAGTACTTC. It is translated as CASSKFGLAGEGETQYF.

This clone has a single count. The gene calls are TRBV29-1 and TRBJ1-5; 7 bases are a match to TRBD1. V lost 5 bases and J lost 0; bases outside the gene matches: 4. From germline, CDR1 is SQVTM and CDR2 ANQGSEA. The CDR3 sequence is 14 residues long. The CDR3 here is CSVLGQDSNQPQHF. The CDR3 bases are TGCAGCGTTCTCGGACAGGATAGCAATCAGCCCCAGCATTTT.

The V and J genes are TRBV5-1 and TRBJ1-2; 8 positions match TRBD1. With V trimmed by 3 bases and J by 8 bases, 12 bases remained unmatched. CDR1 is SGHRS and CDR2 is YFSETQ in the germline V gene. The CDR3 runs to 15 residues. CDR3 in DNA: TGCGCCAGCAGCTCCGGGACAGGTGCCGCCCGGGGCTACACCTTC. Translation gives CASSSGTGAARGYTF.

This CDR3 is CASRSRANTEAFF. CDR3 nucleotides: TGTGCCAGCCGCTCGAGGGCGAACACTGAAGCTTTCTTT. The chain uses TRBV7-9 and TRBJ1-1; D unresolved. The CDR3 sequence is 13 residues long. V lost 8 bases, J lost 1 base, and 11 bases lay in between. Germline CDR1 SEHNR, CDR2 FQNEAQ (reference sequence).

The CDR3 DNA is TGTGCCAGCAGTCAATATCCGGGACTAGCGATAGAGACCCAGTACTTC. Translating gives CASSQYPGLAIETQYF. The chain carries TRBV27 and TRBJ2-5; 10 bases are shared with TRBD2. The CDR3 spans 16 residues. Germline assignment: CDR1 MNHEY and CDR2 SMNVEV (reference sequence). With 5 bases clipped from V and 4 bases from J, the junction kept 10 bases outside the gene matches.

V usage is TRBV4-2 and J usage is TRBJ1-1, with 7 bases identical to TRBD1. Per the germline V gene, CDR1 is LGHNA and CDR2 is YNFKEQ. CDR3 length: 14 amino acids. V was pared by 3 bases and J by 8 bases, with 9 bases of the junction left unmatched. CDR3 protein: CASSQDDRAREAFF. As DNA, the CDR3 is TGTGCCAGCAGCCAGGACGACAGGGCCCGGGAAGCTTTCTTT.

Concerning this clone itself: Its ends do not fully match the called genes, so a read error is possible. The chain is built from TRBV29-1 and TRBJ2-1, with 10 nucleotides matching TRBD1. This CDR3 is 15 amino acids long. Germline V gene lookup returns CDR1 SQVTM and CDR2 ANQGSEA. CDR3 protein: CSVEETGGGYNEQFF. The CDR3 nucleotides read TGCAGCGTGGAAGAGACAGGGGGCGGGTACAATGAGCAGTTCTTC.

The chain joins TRBV6-1 to TRBJ1-1; 7 bases map to TRBD1. Trimming cost V 2 bases and J 7 bases; bases outside gene matches: 7. CDR3 length: 14 residues. Germline CDR1 is MNHNS and CDR2 is SASEGT. This chain's CDR3 is CASSERGRAGEAFF. The CDR3 DNA sequence: TGTGCCAGCAGTGAAAGGGGGCGAGCGGGTGAAGCTTTCTTT.

The J gene is TRBJ2-1, the V gene TRBV6-2 or TRBV6-3; TRBD2 aligns across 8 bases. Germline CDR1 MNHEY, CDR2 SVGEGT. V was pared by 5 bases and J by 10 bases, with 10 bases of the junction left unmatched. The CDR3 is made up of 14 amino acids. The CDR3 DNA is TGTGCCAGCAGTCGCCTGAGCGCGGGAGGCGAGCAGTTCTTC. Residues: CASSRLSAGGEQFF.

The V and J genes are TRBV5-1 and TRBJ2-2; TRBD2 agrees at 15 bases. Germline lookup yields CDR1 SGHRS and CDR2 YFSETQ. After removal of 3 bases from V and 4 bases from J, the junction contained 10 bases not matched to a gene. This CDR3 comprises 19 residues. The CDR3 DNA reads TGCGCCAGCAGCTCCGTCGGACTAGCGGGGGGGCGGCGCACCGGGGAGCTGTTTTTT. Translation: CASSSVGLAGGRRTGELFF.

This sequence joins TRBV5-4 and TRBJ2-3, with 13 bases matching TRBD2. Unmatched junction bases numbered 4, after V lost 0 bases and J lost 3 bases. CDR1 SGHNT and CDR2 YYREEE come from the germline V gene (reference sequence). This CDR3 spans 17 amino acids. As DNA, the CDR3 is TGTGCCAGCAGCTTGGGGGGACTAGCGGGGAGGACAGATACGCAGTATTTT. Its protein is CASSLGGLAGRTDTQYF.

CDR3 residues: CASSLSGQAQETQYF. CDR3 coding DNA: TGTGCCAGCAGTTTAAGCGGACAGGCACAAGAGACCCAGTACTTC. The V call is TRBV27, the J call TRBJ2-5; 7 bases map to TRBD1. Losses at the gene ends were 2 bases for V and 2 bases for J; bases not matched to a gene: 5. The germline V gene has CDR1 MNHEY and CDR2 SMNVEV (reference sequence). There are 15 residues in the CDR3.